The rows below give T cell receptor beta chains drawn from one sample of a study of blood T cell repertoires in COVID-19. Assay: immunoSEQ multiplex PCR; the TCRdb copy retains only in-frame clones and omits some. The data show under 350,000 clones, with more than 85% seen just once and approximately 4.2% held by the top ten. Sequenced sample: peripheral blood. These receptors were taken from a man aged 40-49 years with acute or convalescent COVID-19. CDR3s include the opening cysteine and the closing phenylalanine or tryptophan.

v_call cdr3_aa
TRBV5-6 CASSSPTGNMGNQPQHF
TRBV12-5 CASGLPPRGQGKTEQFF
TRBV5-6 CASSFESSSYEQYF
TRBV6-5 CASSYTRYTEAFF
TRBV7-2 CASSFQSAAPYEQYF
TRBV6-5 CASGSWGDRRTDTQYF
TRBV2 CASSEQGHSEQYF
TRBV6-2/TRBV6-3 CASSSFWTSGGKNEQFF
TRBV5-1 CASSLEAENIQYF
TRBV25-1 CASTGHPYNEQFF
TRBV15 CATSRAPGQYNEQFF
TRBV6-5 CASKTGESPLHF
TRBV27 CASSLEGPPFGYTF
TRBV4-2 CASSQDIEPGVEDTQYF
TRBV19 CASSIGRGNSNQPQHF
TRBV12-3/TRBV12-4 CASSLGLGYEQYF
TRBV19 CASSLGTGGVAFF
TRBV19 CASSRTGRTEAFF
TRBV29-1 CSVALILGDLKQFF
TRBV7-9 CASSNKWDSSYEQYF
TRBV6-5 CASSLSGGSPLHF
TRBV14 CASSPSGLATDTQYF
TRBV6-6 CASSYPGQGNEKLFF
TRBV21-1 CASSPRTGGFETQYF
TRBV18 CASSPPTAGVNSPLHF